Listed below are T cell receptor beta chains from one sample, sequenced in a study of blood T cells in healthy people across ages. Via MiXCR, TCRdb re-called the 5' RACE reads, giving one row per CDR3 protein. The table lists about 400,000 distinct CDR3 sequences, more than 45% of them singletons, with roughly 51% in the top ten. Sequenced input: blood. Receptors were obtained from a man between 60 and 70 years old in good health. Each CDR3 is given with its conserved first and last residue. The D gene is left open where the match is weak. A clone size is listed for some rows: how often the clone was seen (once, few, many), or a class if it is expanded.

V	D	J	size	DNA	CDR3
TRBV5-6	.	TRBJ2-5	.	TGTGCCAGCGCCCCCGGGTTGGTCCTCTCTGAGCAGTACTTC	CASAPGLVLSEQYF
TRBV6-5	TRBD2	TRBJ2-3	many	TGTGCCAGCAGTTACTCGACTAGCGGCACAGATACGCAGTATTTT	CASSYSTSGTDTQYF
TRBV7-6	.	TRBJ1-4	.	TGTGCCGGCAGCCTAGGGGCGGTTGGTGCAACTAATGAAAAACTGTTTTTT	CAGSLGAVGATNEKLFF
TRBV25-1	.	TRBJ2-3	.	TGTGCCAGCAGTGGCGGGTGGAGGAGCACAGATACACAGTATTTT	CASSGGWRSTDTQYF
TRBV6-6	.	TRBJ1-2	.	TGTGCCAGCAGTTACAGGGACCTCTATGGCTACACCTTC	CASSYRDLYGYTF
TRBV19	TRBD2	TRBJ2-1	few	TGTGCCAGTAGTGTCGACCCCCGCAGACTAGCGGGAGGAATAGGTGAGCAGTTCTTC	CASSVDPRRLAGGIGEQFF
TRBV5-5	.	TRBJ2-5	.	TGTGCCAGCAGCCCCTACCTCTTAGGGGGTCAGACCCAGTACTTC	CASSPYLLGGQTQYF
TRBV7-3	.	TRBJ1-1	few	TGTGCCAGCAGCTTCGGGGTGGACACTGAAGCTTTCTTT	CASSFGVDTEAFF
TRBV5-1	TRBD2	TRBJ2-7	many	TGCGCCAGCAGCCTATTAGCGGGCTACTCCTACGAGCAGTACTTC	CASSLLAGYSYEQYF
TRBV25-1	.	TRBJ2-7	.	TGTGCCAGCAGTGAGGTAACCCGAGCGTACGAGCAGTACTTC	CASSEVTRAYEQYF
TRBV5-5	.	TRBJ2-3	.	TGTGCCAGCAGGATCCAGGGGGGGGCGAGCACAGATACGCAGTATTTT	CASRIQGGASTDTQYF
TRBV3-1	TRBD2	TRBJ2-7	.	TGTGCCAGCAGCACTTGGACTAGCGGAGACTACGGGCAGTACTTC	CASSTWTSGDYGQYF
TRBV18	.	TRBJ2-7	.	TGTGCCAGCTCACCTGACGTGGGCGAGCAGTACTTC	CASSPDVGEQYF
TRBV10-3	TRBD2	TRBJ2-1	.	TGTGCCATCAGTGAGGGGCGGGAGAAGACGAATGAGCAGTTCTTC	CAISEGREKTNEQFF
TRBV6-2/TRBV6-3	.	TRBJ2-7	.	TGTGCCAGCCAAAGGGAACCCCTCGAGCAGTACTTC	CASQREPLEQYF
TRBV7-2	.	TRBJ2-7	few	TGTGCCAGCAGCTTAGATAAGGGGGGGAGCTCCTACAATGAGCAGTACTTC	CASSLDKGGSSYNEQYF
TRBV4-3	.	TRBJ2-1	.	TGCGCCAGCAGCCAAGATCCCGCCAATGAGCAGTTCTTC	CASSQDPANEQFF
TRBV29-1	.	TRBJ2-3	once	TGCAGCGTGGCAGGGGGGTTAGATACGCAGTATTTT	CSVAGGLDTQYF
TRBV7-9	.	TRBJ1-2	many	TGTGCCAGCAGCTTCGAGTCCCGTAGGCCCCTAGAAGGGTACACCTTC	CASSFESRRPLEGYTF
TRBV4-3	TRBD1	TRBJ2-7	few	TGCGCCAGCAGCCCTCGGACAGGGGTGGGCGAGCAGTACTTC	CASSPRTGVGEQYF
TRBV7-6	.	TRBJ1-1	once	TGTGCCAGCAGCTTAGCAGTGGACACTGAAGCTTTCTTT	CASSLAVDTEAFF
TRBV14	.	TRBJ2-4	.	TGTGCCAGCAGCCAAGTGGGGAAAGCCAAAAACATTCAGTACTTC	CASSQVGKAKNIQYF
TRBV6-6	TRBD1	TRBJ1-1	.	TGTGCCAGCACTCCGGACAGGGACAGAATTAGTGAAGCTTTCTTT	CASTPDRDRISEAFF